This T cell receptor beta chain was obtained from a study of cytomegalovirus exposure and HLA in healthy donors (dated by TCRdb to 2016 to 2017). About the full investigation: According to an earlier analysis of 550 to 750 of the donors, roughly 180 million T cells yielded over 90 million unique TCR beta sequences and approximately 300 Gb of sequence data. Every repertoire in the discovery cohort had been generated on one and the same sequencing platform. A separate validation cohort of some 130 different subjects was used in addition to the roughly 620-subject first cohort. Both class I and class II loci were covered by HLA typing, at four-digit resolution. Using immunosequencing, the study profiled T cell repertoires from 500 to 800 subjects and related those repertoires to cytomegalovirus serostatus. The aim of the study was to test whether cataloging public T cell receptors could identify signatures of past pathogen exposure. The later analysis used no new phenotypic data to find candidate immune exposures, relying instead on TCR beta sequences and their occurrence across donors. An early release covering 500 to 750 HLA-typed donors comprised 250 to 350 gigabases of sequencing data and approximately 85 million unique TCR sequences. Across roughly 420 genotyped donors of the cohort, an average of approximately 240,000 unique TCR beta nucleotide sequences per donor were sequenced, and around 20% of those sequences were non-productive. About 5 DR-DQ haplotypes were handled as single units for association and clustering, since linkage in the cohort was strong. Among the approximately 420 genotyped donors, more than 70% belonged to the genetic ancestry cluster associated with self-reported Caucasian donors. Typing coverage differed by locus: A, B, C, DRB1 and DQB1 were typed in roughly 629-640 donors, DQA1 in 500 to 550, DPA1 in 600 to 610, and DPB1 in just under 480. To decide whether each TCR beta V gene segment behaved as functional or pseudogenic, an earlier analysis of approximately 620 of the donors relied on high-throughput TCR beta sequencing. A later genetic analysis took genome-wide SNP genotypes for about 65% of the 666 donors and used that subset as a discovery cohort. High-throughput TCR immunosequencing, statistical association of individual TCRs with disease status, and machine learning were combined to predict cytomegalovirus infection status. A later analysis re-examined previously published TCR beta repertoires from over 500 donors and added high-resolution HLA genotyping to investigate patterns of TCR occurrence. Donor age, sex, ethnicity and CMV serostatus were collected together with the repertoire data.

As regards this clone: The clone's antigen remains unknown. Per-base quality was not reported, and no clone a single base away is much larger than it.

Overall study outcomes, separate from this receptor: In vitro tests confirmed that three of the cytomegalovirus-associated TCR beta chains recognize cytomegalovirus antigens. The authors suggested that the approach could potentially be extended to other disease states and immunological phenotypes. Because counts were too low, roughly 18 rarely observed V segments, including chromosome 9 orphons, were left out of the earlier analysis of 587 of the donors. In a later analysis, HLA-associated TCR beta chains were found to be more clonally expanded and to have lower generation probabilities than equally common non-associated chains. According to a later genetic analysis, donors in an Asian-associated ancestry cluster had fewer N-insertions in productive TCRs than the roughly 700-donor mean. V-gene and J-gene trimming of TCR beta chains was associated with a missense DCLRE1C variant in a later genetic analysis, and the association was replicated in an independent cohort. When HLA alleles, especially DR and DQ, strongly co-occurred, TCR associations were difficult to assign to individual alleles. Roughly uniform sequencing depth across donors was assumed in presence/absence analyses, although this assumption may not hold. Because some donors lacked HLA typing at each locus, the association tests relied only on the typed subset. A total of around 150 TCR beta chains were listed by the study as associated with cytomegalovirus. A group of highly shared sequence variants was considered likely to be a technical artifact of the sequencing pipeline. While some public TCRs were present in many individuals, most TCR sequences turned up only very rarely across donors. A later analysis reported that several top co-occurrence clusters appeared linked to parvovirus B19, influenza, CMV and Epstein-Barr virus. In an earlier analysis of more than 450 of the donors, most TCR beta V segments were observed in productive rearrangements about 90% or about 30% of the time, broadly matching IMGT annotations. In a later analysis, more than 15,000 TCR beta sequences were associated with specific HLA alleles at a false discovery rate of 0.05. The classifier was reported to diagnose cytomegalovirus status with high specificity and sensitivity in both the original cohort and the validation cohort. In a later analysis, most CMV-associated TCR beta chains were found to appear HLA-restricted, with HLA associations seemingly driven largely by CMV exposure. Some IMGT-functional V segments, including TRBV6-2 and TRBV6-3, could not be told apart with the 87-base-pair reads, so those segments were excluded. The only immune exposure information available for the cohort was CMV serostatus. The cohort was sequenced for TCR beta chains only, and without alpha or paired-chain data the features that could be detected were limited. In a later analysis, TCR association rates were found to vary across HLA loci, with the most associated TCRs seen for DRB1 alleles and the fewest for HLA-C alleles. A further reported finding was that TCR beta sequences accurately predicted the HLA-A and HLA-B alleles for most subjects in the first cohort. Correlated functional status among segregating V segments might be attributable to linkage disequilibrium, but an unknown experimental factor could not be ruled out.

Library preparation was by the immunoSEQ multiplex PCR assay. For the multiplex PCR, a mixture combining 60 forward primers for TCR Vbeta segments and 13 reverse primers for TCR Jbeta segments was used. The CDR3 region of rearranged TCR beta genes was amplified from genomic DNA by a multiplex PCR assay. The Illumina HiSeq System was used to sequence the amplified TCR beta libraries as 87-base-pair reads. The source study handled its data this way. In a later analysis, some 80 million unique TCR beta chains were counted across the roughly 700 repertoires, and approximately 9.9 million of these chains were shared by at least two donors. A nearest-neighbor algorithm error-corrected the raw reads and collapsed the reads into unique sequences, merging closely related sequences to remove PCR and sequencing errors. CDR3 sequences were aligned to IMGT reference sequences to assign V, D and J gene segments. For a sequence to be retained, a match of at least six nucleotides to both a V gene segment and a J gene segment was required. Rearrangements were classified as productive when the CDR3 lacked stop codons and remained in frame with V and J, and all other rearrangements were classified as non-productive. Following IMGT convention, CDR3 was defined as the stretch from the second conserved V-encoded cysteine to the conserved J-encoded phenylalanine. In an earlier analysis of some 550 of the donors, sequences lacking an unambiguous match to a single V gene segment were excluded. In an earlier analysis of several hundred of the donors, V segments were called functional above 56.7% productive rearrangements and were called segregating when the between-donor standard deviation exceeded 5%. A statistical classification framework was built for diagnosing cytomegalovirus status from the catalog of TCR beta chain sequences. In a later analysis, V and J genes were assigned by comparing TCR nucleotide sequences against IMGT/GENE-DB human TR gene sequences. Using the TCRdist pipeline, a later analysis assigned CDR3 sequences along with most-parsimonious VDJ recombination scenarios. In a later analysis, each TCR beta chain was defined by its CDR3 amino acid sequence together with its V-gene family, and reads lacking a unique V-gene family were excluded. As a way to deal with suspected cross-contamination and a sequencing artifact, a later analysis dropped 450 to 600 nucleotide sequences that were highly shared and had low generation probability. In a later analysis, a clonal expansion index was calculated for each public chain from normalized within-repertoire ranks of inferred template counts. In a later analysis, generation probabilities were computed using a VDJ recombination model fitted to out-of-frame rearrangements, and the results were checked against IGoR. In a later analysis, TCR-TCR, TCR-HLA and TCR-CMV co-occurrence was scored with hypergeometric tests, and a repertoire-size bias correction was applied to TCR pairs. In a later analysis, false discovery rates were estimated by permuting HLA or CMV assignments 20 times. In a later analysis, co-occurring TCRs were grouped with DBSCAN, and TCRdist sequence similarity was added when clustering was performed within HLA-allele-positive subsets. Repertoires with fewer than 30,000 or more than 120,000 public chains were left out of co-occurrence clustering, as were five repertoires with anomalous nucleotide sharing. In its TCRdb copy, this immuneACCESS table keeps in-frame sequences only and misses some clones. Where compared with another copy, unresolved V genes explain less than half of these, and the others have no known cause. Clone size and the V and J calls come from that table; the DNA yielded D and trimming. Recorded for this sample are 120,000 or so clones; roughly 83% of them occurred a single time. The top ten clones comprise 2% to 2.5% of the sample.

The trim is 5 bases for V and 6 bases for J, with a gap of 20 bases between the germline ends. CDR1 and CDR2, per the germline V gene, are MDHEN and SYDVKM. The CDR3 goes from the cysteine to the phenylalanine over 15 residues. CDR3 DNA is the only sequence kept; it has 45 bases, read in frame from the first base. The cohort was made up of 500 to 850 healthy bone marrow donors. At the time of sampling, all cohort members were nominally healthy, though unrecorded immune exposures were likely present. The donor was CMV seronegative and belonged to the group of 352 seronegative cohort members. A peripheral blood sample was provided by each donor, and peripheral blood mononuclear cells were used for TCR beta sequencing. The Qiagen DNeasy Blood Extraction Kit was used to extract genomic DNA from the blood cell samples.

Here the chain combines TRBV28 and TRBJ2-7; matching of 5 bases hints at TRBD2 as the D gene. The sample taken for sequencing was PBMCs. This clonotype was obtained from a man aged 18 to 35 in good health and CMV-seronegative. Read as DNA, the sequence is TGTGCCAGCAGTCCCACCCCGGACTTCACGGGCGAGCAGTACTTC. This codes for CASSPTPDFTGEQYF.